The clone carrying this T cell receptor beta chain has just a few counts. The antigen remains unidentified. Described time point: newly diagnosed GD, antithyroid drugs for less than 3 months. PBMCs were the source of the RNA used for TCR sequencing. This sample is part of a study of regulatory T cells in long-lasting Graves disease. Findings of the study overall: Under persistent disease, TRBV28, TRBJ1-2 and TRBJ2-5 were used preferentially. A limited number of samples was an acknowledged limitation.

CDR3 length: 15 amino acids. V lost 5 bases and J 2 bases, leaving 14 bases between the germline ends. CDR1 and CDR2 (germline): MNHEY, SVGEGT. Libraries of TCR beta came from iRepertoire HTBI primers plus Arm-PCR of CDR3 regions. TCRdb passed the multiplex PCR reads through MiXCR, listing each CDR3 protein once. Here the sample spans about half a million distinct CDR3 sequences, around 12% being singletons. This same sample was also part of a study on T cells in Graves' hyperthyroidism and ophthalmopathy. Per that study: The hyperthyroidism was newly diagnosed and had lasted under 2 months; the patients were aged 18 to 65. A first-round RT-PCR of the TCR CDR3 used the HTBI primer set.

This clonotype originated in a woman under 40 with Graves disease. The rearrangement joins TRBV6-2 or TRBV6-3 to TRBJ2-3, with D possibly matching TRBD2 (6 bases). The input for sequencing was peripheral blood mononuclear cells (PBMCs), taken at new diagnosis, from a patient treated with antithyroid drugs. The CDR3 loop is CASSEAGLSTDTQYF. CDR3 bases: TGTGCCAGCAGTGAAGCGGGCCTGTCCACAGATACGCAGTATTTT.